This TCR beta chain emerged from a study of identical twins. The CDR3 is 10 residues long, ends included. Per germline, CDR1 SGHVS and CDR2 FNYEAQ. This clonotype was seen repeatedly, ten times or more. The CDR3 ends on some other residue instead of the conserved phenylalanine or tryptophan, so this is likely a read error. Because the CDR3's place on the DNA is in doubt, the DNA is left out and the CDR3 is given as listed by TCRdb. MiXCR, applied by TCRdb to the 5' RACE reads, yields one record per CDR3 protein. Here the sample spans about 720,000 distinct CDR3 sequences, over 8.5% being singletons. These data are also associated with another study on yellow fever vaccine responses in identical twins.

The chain employs TRBV7-6 and TRBJ1-1; TRBD1 is taken as the D call from the table, unchecked against the DNA. This TCR was recovered from a woman between 18 and 29 years old in good health. The sequenced material came from PBMCs. The CDR3: CASSSRVARD.